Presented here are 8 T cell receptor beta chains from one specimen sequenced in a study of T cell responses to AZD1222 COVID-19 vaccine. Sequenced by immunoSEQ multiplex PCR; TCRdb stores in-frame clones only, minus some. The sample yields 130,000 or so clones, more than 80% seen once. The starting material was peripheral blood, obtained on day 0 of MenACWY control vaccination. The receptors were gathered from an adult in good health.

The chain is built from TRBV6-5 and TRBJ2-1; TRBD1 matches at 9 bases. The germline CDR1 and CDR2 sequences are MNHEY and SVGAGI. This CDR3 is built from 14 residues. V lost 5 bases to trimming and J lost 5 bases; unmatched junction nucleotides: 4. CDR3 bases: TGTGCCAGCAGTACCAACAGGGGGCACAATGAGCAGTTCTTC. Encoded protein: CASSTNRGHNEQFF.

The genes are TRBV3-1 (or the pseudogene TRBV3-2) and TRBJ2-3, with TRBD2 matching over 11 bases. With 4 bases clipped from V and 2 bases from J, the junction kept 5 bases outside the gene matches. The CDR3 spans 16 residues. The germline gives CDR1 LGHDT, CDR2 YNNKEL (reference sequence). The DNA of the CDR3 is TGTGCCAGCAGCCCGCTAGCGGGGGGCTCCACAGATACGCAGTATTTT. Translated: CASSPLAGGSTDTQYF.

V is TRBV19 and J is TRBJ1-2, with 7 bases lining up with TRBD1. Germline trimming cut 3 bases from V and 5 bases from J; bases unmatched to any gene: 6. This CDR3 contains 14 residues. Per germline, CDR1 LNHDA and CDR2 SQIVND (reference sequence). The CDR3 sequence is CASSIRDSPYGYTF. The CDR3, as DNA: TGTGCCAGTAGTATCCGGGACAGCCCATATGGCTACACCTTC.

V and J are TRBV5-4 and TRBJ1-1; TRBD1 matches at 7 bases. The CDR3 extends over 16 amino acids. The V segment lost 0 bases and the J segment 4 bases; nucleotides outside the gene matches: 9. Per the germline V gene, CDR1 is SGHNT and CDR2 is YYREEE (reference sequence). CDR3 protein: CASSLGILTGATEAFF. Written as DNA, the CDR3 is TGTGCCAGCAGCTTGGGGATTCTAACAGGGGCCACTGAAGCTTTCTTT.

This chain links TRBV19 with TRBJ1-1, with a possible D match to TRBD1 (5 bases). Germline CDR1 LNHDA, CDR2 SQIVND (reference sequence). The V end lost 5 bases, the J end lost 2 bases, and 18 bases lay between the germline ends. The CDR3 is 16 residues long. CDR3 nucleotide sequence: TGTGCCAGTAGTCTCGGCCTGGGGGACCCCAACACTGAAGCTTTCTTT. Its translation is CASSLGLGDPNTEAFF.

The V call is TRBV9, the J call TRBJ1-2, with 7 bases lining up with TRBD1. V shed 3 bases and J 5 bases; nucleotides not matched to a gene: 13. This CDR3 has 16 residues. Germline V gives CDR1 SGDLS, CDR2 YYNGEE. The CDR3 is CASSEGTVANFYGYTF. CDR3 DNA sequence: TGTGCCAGCAGCGAGGGGACAGTCGCGAACTTTTATGGCTACACCTTC.

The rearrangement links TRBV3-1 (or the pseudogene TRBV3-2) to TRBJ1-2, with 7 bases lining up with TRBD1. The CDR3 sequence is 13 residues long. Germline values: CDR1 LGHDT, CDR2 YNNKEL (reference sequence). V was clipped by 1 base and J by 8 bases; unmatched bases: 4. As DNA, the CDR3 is TGTGCCAGCAGCCAAGGGCAGGGGGAGGGCTACACCTTC. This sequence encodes CASSQGQGEGYTF.

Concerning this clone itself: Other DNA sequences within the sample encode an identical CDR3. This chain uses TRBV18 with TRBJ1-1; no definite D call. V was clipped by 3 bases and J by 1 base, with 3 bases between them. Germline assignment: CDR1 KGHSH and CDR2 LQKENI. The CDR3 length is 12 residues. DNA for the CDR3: TGTGCCAGCTCACCGGAGAACACTGAAGCTTTCTTT. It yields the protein CASSPENTEAFF. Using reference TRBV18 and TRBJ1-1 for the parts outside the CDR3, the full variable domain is NAGVMQNPRHLVRRRGQEARLRCSPMKGHSHVYWYRQLPEEGLKFMVYLQKENIIDESGMPKERFSAEFPKEGPSILRIQQVVRGDSAAYFCASSPENTEAFFGQGTRLTVV.